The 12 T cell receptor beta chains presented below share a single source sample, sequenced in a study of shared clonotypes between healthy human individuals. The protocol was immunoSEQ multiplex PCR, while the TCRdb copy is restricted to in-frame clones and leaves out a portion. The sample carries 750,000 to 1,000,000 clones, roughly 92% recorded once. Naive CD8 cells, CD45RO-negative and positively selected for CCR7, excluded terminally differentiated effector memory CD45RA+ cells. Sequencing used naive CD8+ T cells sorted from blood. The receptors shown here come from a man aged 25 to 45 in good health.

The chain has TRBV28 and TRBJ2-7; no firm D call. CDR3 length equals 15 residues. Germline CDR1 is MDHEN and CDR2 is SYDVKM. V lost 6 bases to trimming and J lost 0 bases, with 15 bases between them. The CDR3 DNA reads TGTGCCAGCAGCCCCCCCTGGGCAGACTCCTACGAGCAGTACTTC. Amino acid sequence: CASSPPWADSYEQYF.

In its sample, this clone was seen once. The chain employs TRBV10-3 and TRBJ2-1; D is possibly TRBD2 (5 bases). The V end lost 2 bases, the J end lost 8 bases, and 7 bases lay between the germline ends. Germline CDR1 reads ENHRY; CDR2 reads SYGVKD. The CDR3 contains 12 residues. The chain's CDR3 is CAISELADEQFF. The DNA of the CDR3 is TGTGCCATCAGTGAGCTAGCCGATGAGCAGTTCTTC.

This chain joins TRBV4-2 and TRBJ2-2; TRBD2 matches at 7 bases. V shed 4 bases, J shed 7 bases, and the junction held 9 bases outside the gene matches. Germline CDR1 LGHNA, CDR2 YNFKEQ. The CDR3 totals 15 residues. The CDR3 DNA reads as TGTGCCAGCAGCCCCGGACTAGATATCGTCGGGGAGCTGTTTTTT. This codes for CASSPGLDIVGELFF.

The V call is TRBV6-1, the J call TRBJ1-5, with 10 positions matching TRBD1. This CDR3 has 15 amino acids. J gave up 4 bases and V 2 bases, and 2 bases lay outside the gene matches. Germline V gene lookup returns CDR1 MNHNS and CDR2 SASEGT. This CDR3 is CASSEPGQGNQPQHF. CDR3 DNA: TGTGCCAGCAGTGAACCGGGACAGGGGAATCAGCCCCAGCATTTT.

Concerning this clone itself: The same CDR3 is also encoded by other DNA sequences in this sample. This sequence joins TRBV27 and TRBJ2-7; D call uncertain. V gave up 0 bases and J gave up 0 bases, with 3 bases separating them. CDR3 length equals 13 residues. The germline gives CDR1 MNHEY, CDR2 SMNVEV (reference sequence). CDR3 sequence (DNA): TGTGCCAGCAGTTTATCCCTCTCCTACGAGCAGTACTTC. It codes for CASSLSLSYEQYF.

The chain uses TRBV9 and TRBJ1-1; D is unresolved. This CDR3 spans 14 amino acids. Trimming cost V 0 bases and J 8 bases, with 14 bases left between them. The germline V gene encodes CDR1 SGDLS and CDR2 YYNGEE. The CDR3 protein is CASSVEGYSSEAFF. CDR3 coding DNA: TGTGCCAGCAGCGTAGAAGGTTACTCATCCGAAGCTTTCTTT. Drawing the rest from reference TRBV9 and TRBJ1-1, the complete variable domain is DSGVTQTPKHLITATGQRVTLRCSPRSGDLSVYWYQQSLDQGLQFLIQYYNGEERAKGNILERFSAQQFPDLHSELNLSSLELGDSALYFCASSVEGYSSEAFFGQGTRLTVV.

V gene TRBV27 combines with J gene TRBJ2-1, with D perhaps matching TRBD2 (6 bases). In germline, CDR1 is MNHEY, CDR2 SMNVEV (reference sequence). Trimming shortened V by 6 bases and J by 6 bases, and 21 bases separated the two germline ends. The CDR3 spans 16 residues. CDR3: CASSERAGGLLNEQFF. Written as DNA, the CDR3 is TGTGCCAGCAGCGAAAGAGCCGGGGGTCTCCTCAATGAGCAGTTCTTC.

The CDR3 sequence is CASTTVGSSSGANVLTF. CDR3 in DNA: TGTGCCAGTACTACCGTGGGGTCCAGCTCTGGGGCCAACGTCCTGACTTTC. The genes are TRBV25-1 and TRBJ2-6; no firm D call. CDR3 size: 17 residues. V lost 9 bases, J lost 0 bases, and 18 bases lay in between. Germline values: CDR1 MGHDK, CDR2 SYGVNS.

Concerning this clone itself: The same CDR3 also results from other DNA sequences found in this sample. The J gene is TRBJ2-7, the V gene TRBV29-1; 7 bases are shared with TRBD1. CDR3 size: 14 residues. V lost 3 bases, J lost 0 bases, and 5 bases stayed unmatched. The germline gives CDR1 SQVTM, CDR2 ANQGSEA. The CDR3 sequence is CSVDAGGSSYEQYF. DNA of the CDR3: TGCAGCGTTGATGCAGGGGGTAGCTCCTACGAGCAGTACTTC.

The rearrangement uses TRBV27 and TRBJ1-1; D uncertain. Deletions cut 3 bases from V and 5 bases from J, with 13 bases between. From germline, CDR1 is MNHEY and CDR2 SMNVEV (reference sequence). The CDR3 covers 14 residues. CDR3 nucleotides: TGTGCCAGCAGTTTTGTGACGAGTATGACTGAAGCTTTCTTT. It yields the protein CASSFVTSMTEAFF.

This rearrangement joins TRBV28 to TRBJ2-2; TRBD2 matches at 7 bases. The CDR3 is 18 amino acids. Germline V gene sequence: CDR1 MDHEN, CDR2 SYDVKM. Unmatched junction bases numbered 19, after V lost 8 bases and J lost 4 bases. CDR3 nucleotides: TGTGCCAGCGCAACTCGAACCGGGACTATCGTTATCACCGGGGAGCTGTTTTTT. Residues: CASATRTGTIVITGELFF.

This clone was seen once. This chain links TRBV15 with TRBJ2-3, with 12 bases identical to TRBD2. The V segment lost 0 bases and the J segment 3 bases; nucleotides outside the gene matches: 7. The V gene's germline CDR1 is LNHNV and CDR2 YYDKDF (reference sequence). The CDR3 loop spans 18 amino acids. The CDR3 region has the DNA TGTGCCACCAGCAGAGATTTGCTAGCGGGAGGGCCAACAGATACGCAGTATTTT. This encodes CATSRDLLAGGPTDTQYF.